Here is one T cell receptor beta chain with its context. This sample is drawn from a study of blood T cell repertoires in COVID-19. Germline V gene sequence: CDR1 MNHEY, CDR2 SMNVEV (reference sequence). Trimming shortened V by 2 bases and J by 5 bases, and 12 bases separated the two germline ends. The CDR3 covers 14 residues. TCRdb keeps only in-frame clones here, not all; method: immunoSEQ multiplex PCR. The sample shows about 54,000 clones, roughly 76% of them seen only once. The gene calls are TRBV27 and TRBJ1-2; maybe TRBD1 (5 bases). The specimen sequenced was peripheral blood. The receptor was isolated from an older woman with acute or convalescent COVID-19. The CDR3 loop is CASSLGRGPYGYTF. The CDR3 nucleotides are TGTGCCAGCAGTTTAGGGCGGGGCCCTTATGGCTACACCTTC.